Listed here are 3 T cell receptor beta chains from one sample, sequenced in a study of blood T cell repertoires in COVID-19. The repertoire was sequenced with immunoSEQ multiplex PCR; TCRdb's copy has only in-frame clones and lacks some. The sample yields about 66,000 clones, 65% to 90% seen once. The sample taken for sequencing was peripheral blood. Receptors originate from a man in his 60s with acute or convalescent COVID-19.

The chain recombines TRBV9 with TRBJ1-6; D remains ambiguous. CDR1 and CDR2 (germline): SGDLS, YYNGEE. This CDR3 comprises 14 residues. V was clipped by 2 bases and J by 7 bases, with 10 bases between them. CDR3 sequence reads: CASSVDSGNSPLHF. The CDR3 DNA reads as TGTGCCAGCAGCGTGGATTCGGGGAATTCACCCCTCCACTTT.

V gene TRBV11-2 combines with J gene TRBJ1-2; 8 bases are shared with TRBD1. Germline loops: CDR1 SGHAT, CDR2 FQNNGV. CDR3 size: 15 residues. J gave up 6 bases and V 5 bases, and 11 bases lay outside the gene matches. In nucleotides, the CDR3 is TGTGCCAGCAGCCCGACCCGCGACAGGGGCAATGGCTACACCTTC. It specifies CASSPTRDRGNGYTF.

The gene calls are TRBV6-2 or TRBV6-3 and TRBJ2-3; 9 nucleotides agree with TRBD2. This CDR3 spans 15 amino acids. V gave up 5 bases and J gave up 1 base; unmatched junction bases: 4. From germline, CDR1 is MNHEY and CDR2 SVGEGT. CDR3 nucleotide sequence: TGTGCCAGCAGTCAAGCTAGCGGGGGCACAGATACGCAGTATTTT. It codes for CASSQASGGTDTQYF.